These 18 T cell receptor beta chains were sequenced from one sample in a study of PD-L1 blockade in urothelial cancer. The table came from immunoSEQ multiplex PCR; TCRdb's copy has only in-frame clones and leaves some out. The table lists approximately 50,000 clones, approximately 90% of them singletons, with about 8% in the top ten. Sequences were derived from PBMCs, sampled around atezolizumab (anti-PD-L1) treatment. The receptors originated from a man in his 60s with urothelial cancer.

V is TRBV7-3 and J is TRBJ2-7; TRBD1 matches at 8 bases. Germline CDR1 and CDR2: SGHTA and FQGTGA. The CDR3 has 16 amino acids. V shed 1 base and J 4 bases; nucleotides not matched to a gene: 9. The CDR3: CASSLIGGQGSYEQYF. The CDR3 DNA reads as TGTGCCAGCAGCTTAATAGGCGGACAGGGATCTTACGAGCAGTACTTC.

This chain uses TRBV5-1 with TRBJ1-6; a possible D gene is TRBD1 (5 bases). There are 13 residues in the CDR3. CDR1 SGHRS and CDR2 YFSETQ come from the germline V gene. Trimming left V 3 bases short and J 7 bases short, with 8 bases between. CDR3 nucleotides: TGCGCCAGCAGCTCCGACAGCAATTCACCCCTCCACTTT. Its protein is CASSSDSNSPLHF.

The chain carries TRBV29-1 and TRBJ1-1, with TRBD1 identical over 9 bases. Losses at the gene ends were 8 bases for V and 0 bases for J; bases not matched to a gene: 13. The V gene's germline CDR1 is SQVTM and CDR2 ANQGSEA. This CDR3 comprises 16 residues. CDR3 DNA: TGCAGCCCAGTTTCGGGACAGGGTGCTATGAACACTGAAGCTTTCTTT. Translated, it gives CSPVSGQGAMNTEAFF.

This clone was observed once. The chain employs TRBV4-1 and TRBJ1-2; 8 bases fit TRBD1. The ends lost 1 base at V and 5 bases at J; junction bases unmatched: 12. The germline V gene encodes CDR1 MGHRA and CDR2 YSYEKL. This CDR3 contains 17 residues. CDR3 amino acids: CASSQVRTGLMSYGYTF. The CDR3 nucleotides are TGCGCCAGCAGCCAAGTTAGGACAGGGTTGATGTCTTATGGCTACACCTTC.

This chain connects TRBV7-6 to TRBJ1-5, with no clear D. V lost 5 bases and J 5 bases, leaving 10 bases between the germline ends. Germline CDR1 and CDR2: SGHVS and FNYEAQ. The CDR3 consists of 13 residues. The CDR3 reads CASSPLGDQPQHF. CDR3 DNA sequence: TGTGCCAGCAGCCCCCTCGGAGATCAGCCCCAGCATTTT.

This chain joins TRBV28 and TRBJ2-7, with no clear D. V lost 7 bases and J 5 bases, leaving 12 bases between the germline ends. Germline V gene lookup returns CDR1 MDHEN and CDR2 SYDVKM. This CDR3 has 12 residues. CDR3 in DNA: TGTGCCAGCAAGTCAGGCCGCAACGAGCAGTACTTC. It encodes CASKSGRNEQYF.

This sequence joins TRBV9 and TRBJ2-1; 9 bases line up with TRBD1. The germline CDR1 and CDR2 sequences are SGDLS and YYNGEE. The CDR3 has 18 amino acids. J gave up 3 bases and V 5 bases, and 15 bases lay outside the gene matches. As DNA, the CDR3 is TGTGCCAGCAGTGGGGACAGGGTTCTTCCCTCGTTCTACAATGAGCAGTTCTTC. Amino acids: CASSGDRVLPSFYNEQFF.

The V call is TRBV6-1, the J call TRBJ1-5; no reliable D call. From germline, CDR1 is MNHNS and CDR2 SASEGT. The CDR3 spans 16 residues. V gave up 0 bases and J gave up 5 bases, with 14 bases separating them. CDR3 loop: CASSEAAGRQDQPQHF. The CDR3 DNA reads as TGTGCCAGCAGTGAAGCGGCAGGCCGACAAGATCAGCCCCAGCATTTT.

The genes are TRBV2 and TRBJ2-5, with 8 positions matching TRBD2. The CDR3 runs to 16 residues. Germline CDR1 reads SNHLY; CDR2 reads FYNNEI. Germline trimming cut 2 bases from V and 4 bases from J; bases unmatched to any gene: 9. The CDR3 sequence is CASSERTGGPGETQYF. The DNA of the CDR3 is TGTGCCAGCAGTGAACGGACGGGGGGGCCGGGAGAGACCCAGTACTTC.

The chain links TRBV28 to TRBJ2-6, with 8 bases aligning to TRBD1. The CDR3 extends over 17 amino acids. Trimming at V came to 3 bases and at J to 1 base, leaving 5 bases not matched to a gene. Germline lookup yields CDR1 MDHEN and CDR2 SYDVKM. The CDR3 DNA sequence: TGTGCCAGCAGTTTGAGGACAGGGTTATCTGGGGCCAACGTCCTGACTTTC. This sequence encodes CASSLRTGLSGANVLTF.

The chain recombines TRBV28 with TRBJ1-3; D ambiguous. There are 15 residues in the CDR3. CDR1 is MDHEN, CDR2 SYDVKM, per germline. V shed 5 bases and J shed 0 bases, with 11 bases lying between them. The CDR3 protein is CASSLLSTSGNTIYF. The CDR3 DNA follows: TGTGCCAGCAGTCTTCTATCCACCTCTGGAAACACCATATATTTT.

The chain couples TRBV7-8 to TRBJ2-7; no reliable D call. The CDR3 runs 12 residues. In germline, CDR1 is SGHVS, CDR2 FQNEAQ. Trimming removed 4 bases at V and 2 bases at J, with 6 bases between. CDR3 in amino acids: CASSWQTYEQYF. In DNA form, the CDR3 reads TGTGCCAGCAGCTGGCAGACCTACGAGCAGTACTTC.

The chain couples TRBV27 to TRBJ1-5, with D perhaps TRBD1 (5 bases). This CDR3 comprises 15 residues. V was cut by 3 bases and J by 7 bases, with 16 bases left in between. The germline gives CDR1 MNHEY, CDR2 SMNVEV (reference sequence). The CDR3 loop reads CASSFSGERGQPQHF. The DNA for the CDR3 is TGTGCCAGCAGTTTCTCGGGGGAGCGGGGGCAGCCCCAGCATTTT.

This clone appeared a single time. The rearrangement links TRBV2 to TRBJ1-1; D unresolved. Per the germline V gene, CDR1 is SNHLY and CDR2 is FYNNEI. Trimming left V 8 bases short and J 5 bases short, with 9 bases between. The CDR3 loop spans 11 amino acids. For the CDR3, the DNA is TGTGCCAGCGTCGGTCGAACTGAAGCTTTCTTT. This encodes CASVGRTEAFF.

The rearrangement uses TRBV6-6 and TRBJ2-3, with D perhaps matching TRBD1 (5 bases). Trimming cost V 8 bases and J 1 base, with 19 bases left between them. The CDR3 runs to 16 residues. Germline V gene lookup returns CDR1 MNHNY and CDR2 SVGAGI (reference sequence). This CDR3 is CASLSLKGSGTDTQYF. CDR3 sequence (DNA): TGTGCCAGCCTCTCCCTCAAGGGGTCTGGCACAGATACGCAGTATTTT.

The gene calls are TRBV7-2 and TRBJ2-1, with 14 bases aligning to TRBD2. The CDR3 contains 16 residues. Looked up from germline, CDR1 is SGHTA and CDR2 is FQGNSA. With V trimmed by 5 bases and J by 8 bases, 8 bases remained unmatched. The CDR3 bases are TGTGCCAGCAGCCCCAGGACTAGCGGGGGGCAGGATGAGCAGTTCTTC. It yields the protein CASSPRTSGGQDEQFF.

This chain uses TRBV7-3 with TRBJ2-2; D gene uncertain. This CDR3 is 14 amino acids long. Germline V gene lookup returns CDR1 SGHTA and CDR2 FQGTGA. The V end lost 1 base, the J end lost 5 bases, and 8 bases lay between the germline ends. The DNA of the CDR3 is TGTGCCAGCAGCTTAAAACTCGGGACCGGGGAGCTGTTTTTT. Translated: CASSLKLGTGELFF.

The chain recombines TRBV7-2 with TRBJ2-5; 9 nucleotides agree with TRBD2. V lost 4 bases and J lost 4; bases outside the gene matches: 10. Germline V CDR1 and CDR2: SGHTA, FQGNSA. The CDR3 extends over 16 amino acids. CDR3 region: CASSSTTAGGPETQYF. The DNA of the CDR3 is TGTGCCAGCAGCTCCACTACGGCGGGGGGGCCAGAGACCCAGTACTTC.